This T cell receptor delta chain was sequenced for a study of Vδ1+ human thymocytes. Extracted RNA was reverse transcribed into cDNA. CDR3 amplicons came from multiplex PCR with pooled V-gene forward and constant-region reverse primers. TCRdb processed the multiplex PCR reads again with the CATT caller. This table holds tens of thousands of delta-chain clones, more than 15% found once. Alphabeta T cells were depleted, then CD3+ Vdelta1+ Vdelta2- thymocytes were FACS-sorted. A remark on this clone: What it binds is unknown.

Study-level results: Unexpected Vdelta2 sequences could cause misinterpretation of bulk repertoire data. Many TRG clonotypes were shared between donors; TRD repertoires were essentially private. In the thymus, TRG and TRD repertoires looked highly polyclonal with Gaussian CDR3 lengths. Around 20% of thymic delta-chain sequences were Vdelta2, with few Vdelta3, unlike blood Vdelta1+ controls.

CDR1 TSWWSYY and CDR2 QGS come from the germline V gene. With V trimmed by 4 bases and J by 0 bases, 20 bases remained unmatched. The CDR3 is 20 amino acids. The sequence was collected from a boy in the first two years of life who had congenital heart surgery. The chain links TRDV1 to TRDJ1; 7 bases align to TRDD3. Sample: Vdelta1+ gamma-delta thymocytes from the thymus. Sample subset: FACS-sorted CD3+ TCRalphabeta- TCRVdelta1+ TCRVdelta2- thymocytes. The DNA of the CDR3 is TGTGCTCTTGGGGTCCACCTACTGGGGATCATAGGGGAGTACACCGATAAACTCATCTTT. This translates into CALGVHLLGIIGEYTDKLIF.